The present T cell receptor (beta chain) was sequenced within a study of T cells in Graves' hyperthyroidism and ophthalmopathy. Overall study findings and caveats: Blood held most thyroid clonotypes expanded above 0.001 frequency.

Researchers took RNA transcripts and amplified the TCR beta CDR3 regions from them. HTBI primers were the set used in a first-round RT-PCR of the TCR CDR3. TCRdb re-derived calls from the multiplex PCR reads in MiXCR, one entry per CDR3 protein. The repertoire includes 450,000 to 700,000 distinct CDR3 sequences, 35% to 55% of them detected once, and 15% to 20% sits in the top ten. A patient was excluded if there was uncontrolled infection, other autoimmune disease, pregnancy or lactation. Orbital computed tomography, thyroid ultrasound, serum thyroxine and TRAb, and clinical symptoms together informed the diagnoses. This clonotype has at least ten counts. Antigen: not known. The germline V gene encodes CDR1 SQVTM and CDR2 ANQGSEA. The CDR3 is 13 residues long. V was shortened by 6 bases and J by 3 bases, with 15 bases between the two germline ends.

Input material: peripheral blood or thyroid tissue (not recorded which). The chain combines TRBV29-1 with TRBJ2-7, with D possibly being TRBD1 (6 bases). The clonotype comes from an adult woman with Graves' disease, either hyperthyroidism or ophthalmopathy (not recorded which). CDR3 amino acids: CSVSDRMNYEQYF. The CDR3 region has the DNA TGCAGCGTCTCGGACAGAATGAACTACGAGCAGTACTTC.